This is a list of T cell receptor beta chains from one sample in a study of OX40 agonist ivuxolimab in advanced cancers. The table came from immunoSEQ multiplex PCR; TCRdb's copy has only in-frame clones and leaves some out. The table lists 50,000 to 65,000 clones, around 85% of them singletons. Sample: CD4+ or CD8+ T cells sorted from blood, taken in a trial of the OX40 agonist ivuxolimab. All receptors derive from an adult with an advanced solid tumor such as melanoma, head and neck, liver or kidney cancer. Both conserved end residues are part of each CDR3. D genes are given only for firm matches. Clone size is stated in some rows and not others, as once, few, many or a class when expanded.

.	TRBJ2-7	TRBV5-1	TRBD2	TGCGCCAGCAGCTTGGCGGGGACTAGGGGAAACGAGCAGTACTTC	CASSLAGTRGNEQYF
.	TRBJ2-1	TRBV15	.	TGTGCCACCACTACGACCGAGGTTAACTACAATGAGCAGTTCTTC	CATTTTEVNYNEQFF
.	TRBJ2-6	TRBV5-1	.	TGCGCCAGCAGCAGAAACACAGGGACTGGAGCTGGGGCCAACGTCCTGACTTTC	CASSRNTGTGAGANVLTF
.	TRBJ1-5	TRBV30	.	TGTGCCTGGAGTTGGAGGAGCAATCAGCCCCAGCATTTT	CAWSWRSNQPQHF
.	TRBJ2-6	TRBV7-7	.	TGTGCCAGCAGCCCGCTCTTGGCTCCTGGGGCCAACGTCCTGACTTTC	CASSPLLAPGANVLTF
.	TRBJ1-2	TRBV21-1	.	TGTGCCAGCACCCCGCCCTGCGAGGGGGTACAGAGACGCTACACCTTC	CASTPPCEGVQRRYTF
.	TRBJ2-1	TRBV12-5	.	TGTGCTAGTGGTCTCTCCGGGAGTTACAATGAGCAGTTCTTC	CASGLSGSYNEQFF
.	TRBJ1-4	TRBV5-5	.	TGTGCCAGCAGCACCGGGACCTTAACTAATGAAAAACTGTTTTTT	CASSTGTLTNEKLFF
.	TRBJ2-3	TRBV7-2	.	TGTGCCAGCAGCCCCATGGGGAGCACAGATACGCAGTATTTT	CASSPMGSTDTQYF
.	TRBJ2-1	TRBV19	TRBD2	TGTGCCAGTAGTCCCTGGACTAGCATGAATGAGCAGTTCTTC	CASSPWTSMNEQFF
once	TRBJ1-5	TRBV19	.	TGTGCCAGTATAGCCCAGGGCGGAAACAATCAGCCCCAGCATTTT	CASIAQGGNNQPQHF
.	TRBJ1-5	TRBV19	.	TGTGCCAGTAGTATAGTTGGGGGCGCGAGCAATCAGCCCCAGCATTTT	CASSIVGGASNQPQHF
few	TRBJ1-6	TRBV5-4	.	TGTGCCAGCAGCATCCTAGGGGAGGGGGAGTTTTCACCCCTCCACTTT	CASSILGEGEFSPLHF
few	TRBJ1-5	TRBV6-6	.	TGTGCCAGCAGTCCAATTATACAGGGTCAGCCCCAGCATTTT	CASSPIIQGQPQHF
.	TRBJ2-2	TRBV9	.	TGTGCCAGCAGCGGAGGGGGGACCGGGGAGCTGTTTTTT	CASSGGGTGELFF
few	TRBJ2-7	TRBV4-2	TRBD2	TGTGCCAGCAGCCAAGCTAGCGGGGCCTCCTACGAGCAGTACTTC	CASSQASGASYEQYF
.	TRBJ1-2	TRBV19	.	TGTGCCAGCGCCCCCTCTACGGGGAACTATGGCTACACCTTC	CASAPSTGNYGYTF
.	TRBJ1-2	TRBV5-6	.	TGTGCCAGCAGCCTGCTGGGTACTGGCTACACCTTC	CASSLLGTGYTF
.	TRBJ2-7	TRBV6-1	.	TGTGCCAGCAGTGGAGGCCAGACCTACTACGAGCAGTACTTC	CASSGGQTYYEQYF
.	TRBJ2-5	TRBV18	TRBD2	TGTGCCAGCTCACCACTAGCGGGGGACCACCAAGAGACCCAGTACTTC	CASSPLAGDHQETQYF
.	TRBJ2-7	TRBV6-5	.	TGTGCCAGCAGACTGGCGGACGAGCAGTACTTC	CASRLADEQYF
.	TRBJ2-4	TRBV6-6	.	TGTGCCAGCAACACCGGGGCCCAAAACATTCAGTACTTC	CASNTGAQNIQYF
.	TRBJ2-5	TRBV20-1	.	TGCAGTGCGCAACAAGAGACCCAGTACTTC	CSAQQETQYF
.	TRBJ1-2	TRBV12-2	.	TGTGCAAGTCTCGGCTCGACAGGGGGCTTTTCGAGTGGCTACACCTTC	CASLGSTGGFSSGYTF
.	TRBJ2-5	TRBV5-4	TRBD2	TGTGCCAGCAGCCCGGGACTAGTCAAAGAGACCCAGTACTTC	CASSPGLVKETQYF
.	TRBJ1-6	TRBV30	.	TGTGCCTGGAGTCGACCCGGATATAATTCACCCCTCCACTTT	CAWSRPGYNSPLHF
.	TRBJ2-7	TRBV18	TRBD1	TGTGCCAGCTCAGGGGACAGGGTCGGTTACGAGCAGTACTTC	CASSGDRVGYEQYF
.	TRBJ1-4	TRBV5-1	.	TGCGCCAGCAGCTTGGGGGGTACTAATGAAAAACTGTTTTTT	CASSLGGTNEKLFF
.	TRBJ1-2	TRBV9	.	TGTGCCAGCAGCGTAGGGACAGAAAGCTACACCTTC	CASSVGTESYTF
once	TRBJ1-2	TRBV7-2	.	TGTGCCAGCAGCTTATTTGCAGGTAGCTACTATGGCTACACCTTC	CASSLFAGSYYGYTF
.	TRBJ2-3	TRBV6-5	TRBD2	TGTGCCAGCAGTTACTCGACTAGCGGGGGGGTAGATACGCAGTATTTT	CASSYSTSGGVDTQYF
.	TRBJ2-1	TRBV7-9	TRBD2	TGTGCCAGCAGCTTAACTCCGCCCGGACTAGCGATTCGTGTGGAGCAGTTCTTC	CASSLTPPGLAIRVEQFF
.	TRBJ1-1	TRBV25-1	.	TGTGCCAGCAGTGAGGTGAGGGCTTCGAACACTGAAGCTTTCTTT	CASSEVRASNTEAFF
.	TRBJ2-7	TRBV2	TRBD1	TGTGCCAGCAGTGAGATCGGGACAGGGCGCGAGCAGTACTTC	CASSEIGTGREQYF
.	TRBJ1-5	TRBV5-6	.	TGTGCCAGCAGCTTGCGCGCAGGGTTCAATCAGCCCCAGCATTTT	CASSLRAGFNQPQHF
.	TRBJ1-2	TRBV19	TRBD1	TGTGCCAGTAGGGCAGGGGGCGCCTATGGCTACACCTTC	CASRAGGAYGYTF
.	TRBJ2-7	TRBV5-5	.	TGTGCCAGCAGCAGTCTCGGGCCGGGCAACCACGAGCAGTACTTC	CASSSLGPGNHEQYF
.	TRBJ2-2	TRBV7-3	TRBD2	TGTGCCAGCAGCTTAGGGCTAGCGGGGGGAGCCGGGGAGCTGTTTTTT	CASSLGLAGGAGELFF
.	TRBJ2-3	TRBV6-5	.	TGTGCCAGCACCTCCACAGATACGCAGTATTTT	CASTSTDTQYF
.	TRBJ1-4	TRBV7-9	TRBD1	TGTGCCAGCGGACAGGGGGCTGCAACTAATGAAAAACTGTTTTTT	CASGQGAATNEKLFF
.	TRBJ1-1	TRBV19	TRBD1	TGTGCCAGTAGTACCCCGCCCGGGACAGGGAGAAACACTGAAGCTTTCTTT	CASSTPPGTGRNTEAFF
.	TRBJ2-7	TRBV2	.	TGTGCCAGCAGTGAAATACTAAGCGAGCAGTACTTC	CASSEILSEQYF